These 8 T cell receptor beta chains were all obtained from the same sample, sequenced in a study of blood T cell repertoires in COVID-19. Sequencing was performed with immunoSEQ multiplex PCR; in TCRdb, only in-frame clones are kept and a portion is missing. The sample consists of roughly 220,000 clones, 65% to 85% of them appearing once. Sequencing was performed on peripheral blood. Receptor source: a woman in her twenties or thirties who had recovered from COVID-19.

This clone was detected once. The chain employs TRBV7-2 and TRBJ2-4, with TRBD2 identical over 8 bases. The CDR3 sequence is 16 residues long. Per the germline V gene, CDR1 is SGHTA and CDR2 is FQGNSA. V trimming: 0 bases; J trimming: 0 bases; junction bases outside the gene matches: 1. CDR3 in DNA: TGTGCCAGCAGCTTAGCCGGGAGGGTAGCCAAAAACATTCAGTACTTC. It yields the protein CASSLAGRVAKNIQYF.

The rearrangement uses TRBV12-3 or TRBV12-4 and TRBJ1-2; D gene ambiguous. This CDR3 has 13 amino acids. V lost 4 bases and J 8 bases, leaving 14 bases between the germline ends. In DNA, the CDR3 is TGTGCCAGCAGTTCCGAACCGACGGGAGGCTACACCTTC. Translating it yields CASSSEPTGGYTF.

V and J are TRBV10-3 and TRBJ2-3; TRBD1 might be the D (5 bases). The germline gives CDR1 ENHRY, CDR2 SYGVKD. V was cut by 3 bases and J by 6 bases, with 7 bases left in between. The CDR3 runs to 12 residues. CDR3: CAISEQADTQYF. CDR3 nucleotides: TGTGCCATCAGTGAACAGGCCGATACGCAGTATTTT.

The chain links TRBV7-3 to TRBJ1-2; D possibly corresponds to TRBD1 (5 bases). The CDR3 is made up of 14 amino acids. Germline lookup yields CDR1 SGHTA and CDR2 FQGTGA. With 4 bases removed from V and 1 base from J, the gap between germline ends came to 10 bases. For the CDR3, the DNA is TGTGCCAGCAGCTCTGGGGCTAGTAACTATGGCTACACCTTC. Residues: CASSSGASNYGYTF. Full variable domain (missing parts from reference TRBV7-3 and TRBJ1-2): GAGVSQTPSNKVTEKGKYVELRCDPISGHTALYWYRQSLGQGPEFLIYFQGTGAADDSGLPNDRFFAVRPEGSVSTLKIQRTERGDSAVYLCASSSGASNYGYTFGSGTRLTVV.

This clone was detected a few times. The rearrangement uses TRBV30 and TRBJ2-7, with 8 bases lining up with TRBD1. Germline lookup yields CDR1 GTSNPN and CDR2 SVGIG (reference sequence). Unmatched junction bases numbered 10, after V lost 5 bases and J lost 4 bases. CDR3 length: 14 residues. CDR3: CAWARGTGGYEQYF. CDR3 coding DNA: TGTGCCTGGGCGAGGGGGACAGGAGGTTACGAGCAGTACTTC.

The V call is TRBV13, the J call TRBJ1-4; 8 bases align to TRBD1. Germline CDR1 PRHDT, CDR2 FYEKMQ (reference sequence). This CDR3 contains 13 residues. The V gene end was trimmed by 4 bases and the J gene end by 11 bases; junction bases not matched to a gene: 6. CDR3 sequence: CASSYGQGDKLFF. In DNA form, the CDR3 reads TGTGCCAGCAGCTACGGACAGGGAGACAAACTGTTTTTT.

Remarks on this clone: The sample holds other DNA sequences that translate to the same CDR3. V and J are TRBV7-3 and TRBJ1-2; D perhaps matches TRBD1 (5 bases). CDR1 SGHTA and CDR2 FQGTGA come from the germline V gene. This CDR3 has 13 residues. V lost 1 base, J lost 7 bases, and 10 bases lay in between. CDR3 sequence reads: CASSLNGGGGYTF. The CDR3 DNA reads TGTGCCAGCAGCTTAAACGGCGGGGGTGGCTACACCTTC.

V usage is TRBV28 and J usage is TRBJ2-7; 9 bases map to TRBD1. V lost 6 bases and J lost 5; bases outside the gene matches: 5. This CDR3 has 13 residues. Germline V gene data show CDR1 as MDHEN and CDR2 as SYDVKM. The CDR3, as DNA: TGTGCCAGCAGCGGACAGGGGCGGAACGAGCAGTACTTC. It yields the protein CASSGQGRNEQYF.